This TCR beta chain was identified during a study of Ad26.COV2.S vaccination and SARS-CoV-2 variants. About the research overall: Intramuscular Ad26.COV2.S at 5x10^10 or 1x10^11 viral particles. Study-wide points: People who got the vaccine or the placebo had similar non-spike TCR breadth.

TCRdb's table, derived via immunoSEQ multiplex PCR, lists solely in-frame clones and lacks some. The table has 300,000 to 400,000 clones, approximately 86% seen once. V was cut by 1 base and J by 0 bases, with 10 bases left in between. This CDR3 spans 16 amino acids. Germline V gene sequence: CDR1 LNHNV, CDR2 YYDKDF (reference sequence). Concerning this clone: Its antigen remains unidentified.

Treatment denoted: roughly 20 received Ad26.COV2.S at low or high dose, single or two shots; 5 received placebo; per-sample allocation not given. Sampling was performed 63 days after the first vaccine or placebo injection. This Boston cohort included adults aged 18-55 years. Immunization relied on an Ad26 vector, which expressed Wuhan-strain SARS-CoV-2 spike. The receptor's source is a person aged 18-65 years who received the Ad26.COV2.S COVID-19 vaccine or a placebo. The starting material was peripheral blood, obtained in a trial of Ad26.COV2.S vaccine versus placebo. The V and J genes are TRBV15 and TRBJ2-1; D not certain. In nucleotides, the CDR3 is TGTGCCACCAGCAGAGGTTCTACCCACTCCTACAATGAGCAGTTCTTC. Translating gives CATSRGSTHSYNEQFF.